A selection of T cell receptor beta chains follows, all from one sample in a study of CXCR3-negative and CXCR3-positive naive CD8 T cells. TCRdb reprocessed the 5' RACE reads and keeps a single row for each CDR3 protein, giving no DNA. The sample's table shows 130,000 to 150,000 distinct CDR3 sequences. Sequences were obtained from naive CXCR3+ CD8+ T cells from blood. The source is a human donor in good health. Some clones in this sample may be carry-over from other donors' samples. Each CDR3 is given with its conserved first and last residue. Fields, in order: V gene, CDR3 length, J gene, CDR3 protein.

v_gene: TRBV29-1; len: 15; j_gene: TRBJ2-7; CDR3aa: CSVALTGTGNYEQYF
v_gene: TRBV20-1; len: 15; j_gene: TRBJ1-2; CDR3aa: CSAREFTGEDYGYTF
v_gene: TRBV7-6; len: 14; j_gene: TRBJ2-7; CDR3aa: CASSSGWGTYEQYF
v_gene: TRBV29-1; len: 14; j_gene: TRBJ1-1; CDR3aa: CSGTGTVTNTEAFF
v_gene: TRBV6-5; len: 16; j_gene: TRBJ1-5; CDR3aa: CASSTGTGDSPQPQHF
v_gene: TRBV6-2/TRBV6-3; len: 14; j_gene: TRBJ2-7; CDR3aa: CASSYGLAEYEQYF
v_gene: TRBV5-1; len: 16; j_gene: TRBJ2-5; CDR3aa: CASSWEGVVRQETQYF
v_gene: TRBV7-2; len: 18; j_gene: TRBJ2-5; CDR3aa: CASSLSSLGTSDMETQYF
v_gene: TRBV29-1; len: 12; j_gene: TRBJ1-1; CDR3aa: CSALSPNTEAFF
v_gene: TRBV11-2; len: 15; j_gene: TRBJ2-7; CDR3aa: CASSLSAGLSYEQYF
v_gene: TRBV4-1; len: 16; j_gene: TRBJ1-1; CDR3aa: CASSHRGQTMNTEAFF
v_gene: TRBV7-9; len: 13; j_gene: TRBJ2-7; CDR3aa: CASSSGPEREQYF
v_gene: TRBV7-9; len: 17; j_gene: TRBJ2-3; CDR3aa: CASSPTTLAGDTDTQYF
v_gene: TRBV20-1; len: 15; j_gene: TRBJ2-1; CDR3aa: CSATIAGSNGNEQFF
v_gene: TRBV14; len: 14; j_gene: TRBJ1-1; CDR3aa: CASSQSRLGFEAFF
v_gene: TRBV15; len: 12; j_gene: TRBJ2-1; CDR3aa: CATQRGTSGQFF
v_gene: TRBV20-1; len: 14; j_gene: TRBJ2-3; CDR3aa: CSATTSDSTDTQYF
v_gene: TRBV21-1; len: 14; j_gene: TRBJ1-5; CDR3aa: CASSTRGPNQPQHF
v_gene: TRBV29-1; len: 16; j_gene: TRBJ2-1; CDR3aa: CSVEDRGQVPYNEQFF
v_gene: TRBV29-1; len: 14; j_gene: TRBJ2-7; CDR3aa: CSVERRDSSYEQYF
v_gene: TRBV3-1; len: 15; j_gene: TRBJ1-3; CDR3aa: CASSQDTRGRDTIYF
v_gene: TRBV29-1; len: 14; j_gene: TRBJ2-3; CDR3aa: CSVVGGEGPDTQYF
v_gene: TRBV6-2/TRBV6-3; len: 13; j_gene: TRBJ2-2; CDR3aa: CASSYSKAGELFF
v_gene: TRBV20-1; len: 15; j_gene: TRBJ2-3; CDR3aa: CSAREPDYGEDTQYF
v_gene: TRBV6-5; len: 14; j_gene: TRBJ1-1; CDR3aa: CASSFPGAATEAFF
v_gene: TRBV28; len: 14; j_gene: TRBJ2-1; CDR3aa: CASSPRQAPNEQLF
v_gene: TRBV14; len: 16; j_gene: TRBJ2-3; CDR3aa: CASSPRLAGGADTQYF
v_gene: TRBV3-1; len: 15; j_gene: TRBJ2-7; CDR3aa: CASSQGQSRGYEQYF
v_gene: TRBV7-8; len: 14; j_gene: TRBJ1-1; CDR3aa: CASKTGQPNTEAFF
v_gene: TRBV27; len: 14; j_gene: TRBJ1-1; CDR3aa: CASSFRAFETEAFF
v_gene: TRBV7-6; len: 15; j_gene: TRBJ2-3; CDR3aa: CASSIGLSSTDTQYF
v_gene: TRBV4-1; len: 18; j_gene: TRBJ1-1; CDR3aa: CASSYGLGAKEKNTEAFF
v_gene: TRBV28; len: 15; j_gene: TRBJ2-2; CDR3aa: CASSDRGSVTGELFF
v_gene: TRBV28; len: 14; j_gene: TRBJ1-1; CDR3aa: CASSLVRGFWEAFF
v_gene: TRBV29-1; len: 14; j_gene: TRBJ1-1; CDR3aa: CSVKGTGEDTEAFF
v_gene: TRBV29-1; len: 14; j_gene: TRBJ1-1; CDR3aa: CSVEGVQINTEAFF
v_gene: TRBV28; len: 12; j_gene: TRBJ2-1; CDR3aa: CASSPGYNEQFF
v_gene: TRBV11-3; len: 16; j_gene: TRBJ2-1; CDR3aa: CASTPEAASGGDEQFF
v_gene: TRBV6-5; len: 12; j_gene: TRBJ2-1; CDR3aa: CASSPGLGEQFF
v_gene: TRBV9; len: 15; j_gene: TRBJ1-4; CDR3aa: CASSVAGGGHEKLFF
v_gene: TRBV6-2/TRBV6-3; len: 12; j_gene: TRBJ1-3; CDR3aa: CASRKDGNTIYF
v_gene: TRBV12-3/TRBV12-4; len: 14; j_gene: TRBJ2-3; CDR3aa: CASSLSGKEDTQYF
v_gene: TRBV29-1; len: 12; j_gene: TRBJ1-1; CDR3aa: CSVKGLNTEAFF
v_gene: TRBV11-2; len: 12; j_gene: TRBJ2-1; CDR3aa: CASSLSLTSGAF
v_gene: TRBV5-6; len: 16; j_gene: TRBJ2-3; CDR3aa: CASSLAVRPYTDTQYF
v_gene: TRBV10-3; len: 12; j_gene: TRBJ1-1; CDR3aa: CAISGVNTEAFF
v_gene: TRBV11-2; len: 16; j_gene: TRBJ2-1; CDR3aa: CASSLTSGDSYNEQFF
v_gene: TRBV29-1; len: 15; j_gene: TRBJ1-2; CDR3aa: CSVEDVGRLGYGYTF
v_gene: TRBV21-1; len: 17; j_gene: TRBJ2-7; CDR3aa: CASSKVGRGHPLDEQYF
v_gene: TRBV7-9; len: 17; j_gene: TRBJ2-5; CDR3aa: CASSPSEGGLVGETQYF
v_gene: TRBV7-2; len: 13; j_gene: TRBJ2-7; CDR3aa: CASSPPRTYEQYF
v_gene: TRBV11-2; len: 15; j_gene: TRBJ2-7; CDR3aa: CASSPGLGQNYEQYF